This T cell receptor (beta chain) was sequenced for a study of T-cell reconstitution after alpha-beta-depleted transplantation in children. Unique molecular identifiers tagged the TCRbeta library. TCRdb used MiXCR to reprocess the PCR reads, holding one entry per CDR3 protein. The data contain about 610,000 distinct CDR3 sequences, roughly a tenth of them singletons. This clonotype was recorded at least ten times. V lost 5 bases and J lost 6, with 10 bases in between. Germline CDR1 reads MDHEN; CDR2 reads SYDVKM. CDR3 size: 13 residues. This chain connects TRBV28 to TRBJ2-2; D uncertain. This specimen was PBMCs from the stem cell graft donor, taken from the stem cell graft. The sequence was obtained from a human donor who donated a stem cell graft to a child with acute myeloid leukemia. CDR3: CASSPLGPGELFF. The CDR3 DNA is TGTGCCAGCAGTCCACTGGGCCCCGGGGAGCTGTTTTTT. The full variable domain, rest sourced from reference TRBV28 and TRBJ2-2, is DVKVTQSSRYLVKRTGEKVFLECVQDMDHENMFWYRQDPGLGLRLIYFSYDVKMKEKGDIPEGYSVSREKKERFSLILESASTNQTSMYLCASSPLGPGELFFGEGSRLTVL.